Below, one TCR beta chain is given with its context. Its antigen remains unknown. The record originates from a study of T cell responses to AZD1222 COVID-19 vaccine. Libraries were prepared by immunoSEQ multiplex PCR; TCRdb keeps only in-frame clonotypes and omits some of them. Of approximately 170,000 clones detected, about 91% appear once; the ten largest clones hold roughly 10%. Germline V gene sequence: CDR1 LGHNA, CDR2 YSLEER. The CDR3 is 15 amino acids. V dropped 0 bases and J dropped 6; count of bases not matched to a gene: 4. Pooling of second doses given at about 4 or about 12 weeks was done. General study findings and limits: Repertoire samples came only from after the peak T cell response. Spike-spanning, vaccine-associated CD4 TCRs were dominant at 160-218 and 743-854. Most donors were white British and more were female, and clonal diversity was possibly underestimated.

The receptor was derived from an adult who received the AZD1222 COVID-19 vaccine. This specimen was peripheral blood, taken 28 days after the second AZD1222 dose. The V gene is TRBV4-3, the J gene TRBJ1-4; 7 bases fit TRBD1. The DNA for the CDR3 is TGCGCCAGCAGCCAAGATATAGGGGGCGATGAAAAACTGTTTTTT. Translation: CASSQDIGGDEKLFF.